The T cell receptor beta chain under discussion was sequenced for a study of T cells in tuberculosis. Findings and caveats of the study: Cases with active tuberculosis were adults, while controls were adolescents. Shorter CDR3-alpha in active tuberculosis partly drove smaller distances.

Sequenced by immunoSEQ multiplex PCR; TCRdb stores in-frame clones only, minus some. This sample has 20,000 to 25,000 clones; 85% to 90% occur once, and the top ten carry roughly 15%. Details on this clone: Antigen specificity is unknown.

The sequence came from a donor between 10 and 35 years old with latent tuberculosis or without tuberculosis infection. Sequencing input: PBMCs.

CDR3: CASSRAGNSYEQYF. CDR3 DNA: TGTGCCAGCAGTCGGGCAGGGAACTCCTACGAGCAGTACTTC. This chain connects TRBV5-6 to TRBJ2-7; tentatively, D is TRBD1 (5 bases). Germline V gene data show CDR1 as SGHDT and CDR2 as YYEEEE. The CDR3 runs 14 residues. Trimming took off 5 bases at V and 0 bases at J, with 12 bases between the two ends.